The clone carrying this TCR beta chain showed up just a few times. Its antigen is not identified. This specimen comes from a study of cytomegalovirus exposure and HLA in healthy donors. Overall study findings and caveats: What a later analysis reportedly showed was that an Asian-associated ancestry cluster had fewer N-insertions than the roughly 670-donor mean. Analysis was carried out at a later point, and it linked a missense DCLRE1C variant to TCR beta V- and J-gene trimming. Common viral pathogens seemed, in a later analysis, to connect with several of the most significant clusters. TRBV6-2, TRBV6-3 and some other V segments were unresolvable in 87-base-pair reads.

The PCR had 60 Vbeta and 13 Jbeta primers. Generated by immunoSEQ multiplex PCR, the TCRdb table keeps only in-frame clones and is missing some. Of about 180,000 clones listed, roughly 80% are singletons. The CDR3 covers 18 residues. The germline V gene has CDR1 SGHDT and CDR2 YYEEEE. V was pared by 1 base and J by 2 bases, with 6 bases of the junction left unmatched. The sample taken for sequencing was PBMCs. The clonotype comes from a male donor in good health and CMV-seronegative. The gene calls are TRBV5-6 and TRBJ2-2; 12 nucleotides match TRBD2. This CDR3 is CASSLRLAGAINTGELFF. The CDR3, as DNA: TGTGCCAGCAGCTTGCGACTAGCGGGGGCGATAAACACCGGGGAGCTGTTTTTT.